The rows below give T cell receptor beta chains drawn from one sample of a study of cytomegalovirus exposure and HLA in healthy donors. Libraries were prepared by immunoSEQ multiplex PCR; TCRdb keeps only in-frame clonotypes and omits some of them. The sample has about 94,000 clones, over 60% seen once. The sample was PBMCs. These receptors were taken from a man in his thirties or forties in good health and CMV-seronegative. Both conserved end residues are part of each CDR3. D genes are given only for firm matches. Clone size is given for some rows only: seen once, a few or many times, or a class if the clone is expanded.

J: TRBJ1-4; size: .; D: TRBD1; V: TRBV19; CDR3: CASRLGTGGLMEKLFF; DNA: TGTGCCAGCCGCCTCGGGACAGGGGGATTAATGGAAAAACTGTTTTTT
J: TRBJ2-7; size: .; D: TRBD1; V: TRBV2; CDR3: CASCRDRGIYEQYF; DNA: TGTGCCAGCTGCCGGGACAGGGGCATTTACGAGCAGTACTTC
J: TRBJ1-3; size: .; D: .; V: TRBV5-4; CDR3: CASSLAGSGNTIYF; DNA: TGTGCCAGCAGCTTGGCCGGGTCTGGAAACACCATATATTTT
J: TRBJ2-3; size: .; D: TRBD1; V: TRBV11-3; CDR3: CASSRRTGVADTQYF; DNA: TGTGCCAGCAGCCGAAGAACAGGGGTCGCAGATACGCAGTATTTT
J: TRBJ1-5; size: few; D: .; V: TRBV27; CDR3: CASSPLKGGNQPQHF; DNA: TGTGCCAGCAGTCCCCTTAAGGGAGGCAATCAGCCCCAGCATTTT
J: TRBJ2-7; size: few; D: TRBD2; V: TRBV5-1; CDR3: CASSPPGLAYEQYF; DNA: TGCGCCAGCAGCCCACCGGGACTAGCCTACGAGCAGTACTTC
J: TRBJ1-6; size: few; D: TRBD1; V: TRBV9; CDR3: CASSPQTGKGYNSPLHF; DNA: TGTGCCAGCAGCCCCCAGACAGGGAAAGGATATAATTCACCCCTCCACTTT
J: TRBJ1-3; size: .; D: .; V: TRBV4-2; CDR3: CASSQPGSGNTIYF; DNA: TGTGCCAGCAGCCAACCAGGGTCTGGAAACACCATATATTTT
J: TRBJ1-1; size: .; D: .; V: TRBV19; CDR3: CASSIAWQINTEAFF; DNA: TGTGCCAGTAGTATTGCTTGGCAGATAAACACTGAAGCTTTCTTT
J: TRBJ1-1; size: .; D: .; V: TRBV28; CDR3: CASRPQGNTEAFF; DNA: TGTGCCAGCAGACCACAGGGGAACACTGAAGCTTTCTTT
J: TRBJ1-1; size: .; D: .; V: TRBV28; CDR3: CASSSSRGEAFF; DNA: TGTGCCAGCAGTTCAAGTAGGGGTGAAGCTTTCTTT
J: TRBJ1-1; size: .; D: .; V: TRBV27; CDR3: CASSFTGLNTEAFF; DNA: TGTGCCAGCAGTTTTACAGGGCTGAACACTGAAGCTTTCTTT
J: TRBJ2-2; size: few; D: .; V: TRBV4-1; CDR3: CASSGRTFSTGELFF; DNA: TGCGCCAGCAGCGGGAGGACTTTTTCCACCGGGGAGCTGTTTTTT
J: TRBJ1-3; size: once; D: .; V: TRBV6-1; CDR3: CASRGVPSSGNTIYF; DNA: TGTGCCAGCAGAGGGGTTCCCAGCTCTGGAAACACCATATATTTT
J: TRBJ1-1; size: .; D: .; V: TRBV5-6; CDR3: CASSFGVLNTEAFF; DNA: TGTGCCAGCAGCTTCGGAGTCTTGAACACTGAAGCTTTCTTT
J: TRBJ1-2; size: .; D: TRBD1; V: TRBV6-5; CDR3: CASSYADRGGGYTF; DNA: TGTGCCAGCAGTTACGCCGACAGGGGGGGAGGCTACACCTTC
J: TRBJ2-1; size: few; D: .; V: TRBV18; CDR3: CASSPPGGASSYNEQFF; DNA: TGTGCCAGCTCACCACCGGGCGGGGCGAGCTCCTACAATGAGCAGTTCTTC
J: TRBJ1-2; size: .; D: .; V: TRBV10-3; CDR3: CAISESVISVNYGYTF; DNA: TGTGCCATCAGTGAGTCGGTGATTTCAGTTAACTATGGCTACACCTTC
J: TRBJ2-2; size: few; D: .; V: TRBV5-4; CDR3: CASSALNTGELFF; DNA: TGTGCCAGCAGCGCTCTAAACACCGGGGAGCTGTTTTTT
J: TRBJ1-2; size: .; D: TRBD1; V: TRBV6-6; CDR3: CASSGPDRGLGYTF; DNA: TGTGCCAGCAGCGGACCGGACAGGGGGCTCGGCTACACCTTC
J: TRBJ2-4; size: .; D: TRBD2; V: TRBV6-1; CDR3: CASSGLAGGRAKNIQYF; DNA: TGTGCCAGCAGTGGACTAGCGGGAGGGCGCGCCAAAAACATTCAGTACTTC
J: TRBJ2-7; size: .; D: .; V: TRBV4-3; CDR3: CASSQEGVTYEQYF; DNA: TGCGCCAGCAGCCAAGAAGGGGTTACCTACGAGCAGTACTTC
J: TRBJ2-4; size: .; D: .; V: TRBV4-1; CDR3: CASSQGSLQGSANIQYF; DNA: TGCGCCAGCAGCCAGGGTTCGTTACAGGGATCAGCAAACATTCAGTACTTC
J: TRBJ1-2; size: few; D: TRBD1; V: TRBV7-9; CDR3: CASSSNPGTGGWDYGYTF; DNA: TGTGCCAGCAGCTCTAACCCCGGGACAGGGGGTTGGGACTATGGCTACACCTTC
J: TRBJ1-2; size: .; D: TRBD1; V: TRBV2; CDR3: CARKQGLGGYTF; DNA: TGTGCCAGGAAACAGGGGTTGGGCGGCTACACCTTC
J: TRBJ2-6; size: .; D: .; V: TRBV5-1; CDR3: CASSWGLTSGANVLTF; DNA: TGCGCCAGCAGTTGGGGACTTACCTCTGGGGCCAACGTCCTGACTTTC
J: TRBJ2-7; size: few; D: .; V: TRBV18; CDR3: CASSPEYEQYF; DNA: TGTGCCAGCTCACCGGAGTACGAGCAGTACTTC
J: TRBJ2-5; size: .; D: TRBD1; V: TRBV18; CDR3: CASSPGTGGQETQYF; DNA: TGTGCCAGCTCACCTGGGACAGGGGGGCAAGAGACCCAGTACTTC
J: TRBJ1-6; size: .; D: .; V: TRBV6-1; CDR3: CASSVRVNSPLHF; DNA: TGTGCCAGCAGTGTGCGGGTTAATTCACCCCTCCACTTT
J: TRBJ2-7; size: .; D: TRBD2; V: TRBV7-2; CDR3: CASSFLSGGPAYEQYF; DNA: TGTGCCAGCAGCTTCCTCAGCGGGGGGCCTGCCTACGAGCAGTACTTC
J: TRBJ1-1; size: .; D: TRBD1; V: TRBV10-3; CDR3: CAISESWQGATEAFF; DNA: TGTGCCATCAGTGAGTCTTGGCAGGGGGCGACTGAAGCTTTCTTT
J: TRBJ2-2; size: few; D: .; V: TRBV9; CDR3: CASSVGSSEIPGELFF; DNA: TGTGCCAGCAGCGTAGGTTCCAGCGAAATCCCTGGGGAGCTGTTTTTT
J: TRBJ1-5; size: few; D: .; V: TRBV5-1; CDR3: CASSQTGTSNQPQHF; DNA: TGCGCCAGCAGCCAAACCGGGACAAGCAATCAGCCCCAGCATTTT
J: TRBJ2-7; size: .; D: .; V: TRBV2; CDR3: CASSQRSYEQYF; DNA: TGTGCCAGCAGTCAGAGGTCCTACGAGCAGTACTTC
J: TRBJ2-5; size: few; D: TRBD1; V: TRBV9; CDR3: CASSPRQGWQETQYF; DNA: TGTGCCAGCAGCCCCCGACAGGGGTGGCAAGAGACCCAGTACTTC
J: TRBJ1-2; size: .; D: .; V: TRBV14; CDR3: CASSQAGGAGYGYTF; DNA: TGTGCCAGCAGCCAAGCGGGGGGGGCCGGTTATGGCTACACCTTC
J: TRBJ2-7; size: .; D: .; V: TRBV2; CDR3: CASSDEGLLAGEQYF; DNA: TGTGCCAGCAGTGACGAGGGCCTCTTAGCTGGGGAGCAGTACTTC
J: TRBJ2-7; size: .; D: .; V: TRBV11-3; CDR3: CASSQGIVSGQYF; DNA: TGTGCCAGCAGCCAGGGGATCGTTTCAGGCCAGTACTTC
J: TRBJ1-2; size: .; D: .; V: TRBV7-9; CDR3: CASSLDLLPPNGYTF; DNA: TGTGCCAGCAGCTTAGATTTACTCCCCCCTAATGGCTACACCTTC
J: TRBJ2-3; size: .; D: .; V: TRBV27; CDR3: CATHDGHTDTQYF; DNA: TGTGCCACTCACGACGGACACACAGATACGCAGTATTTT
J: TRBJ2-1; size: few; D: .; V: TRBV6-6; CDR3: CASTPTRPGSDEQFF; DNA: TGTGCCAGCACCCCGACCCGACCCGGGAGCGATGAGCAGTTCTTC
J: TRBJ2-7; size: .; D: TRBD2; V: TRBV19; CDR3: CASSTAGVGEQYF; DNA: TGTGCCAGTAGTACAGCGGGAGTCGGTGAGCAGTACTTC
J: TRBJ1-2; size: once; D: .; V: TRBV4-3; CDR3: CASSKDKRQILISGYTF; DNA: TGCGCCAGCAGTAAGGACAAGAGGCAAATTCTAATTTCGGGCTACACCTTC
J: TRBJ2-2; size: few; D: TRBD1; V: TRBV6-1; CDR3: CASSAGQMNTGELFF; DNA: TGTGCCAGCAGTGCGGGACAGATGAACACCGGGGAGCTGTTTTTT
J: TRBJ2-1; size: .; D: TRBD2; V: TRBV18; CDR3: CASSPGGLAEVMELEQFF; DNA: TGTGCCAGCTCCCCAGGCGGACTAGCGGAAGTGATGGAACTCGAGCAGTTCTTC
J: TRBJ2-5; size: .; D: TRBD1; V: TRBV5-1; CDR3: CASSSTGVGETQYF; DNA: TGCGCCAGCAGCTCGACAGGGGTAGGGGAGACCCAGTACTTC